This T cell receptor (beta chain) derives from a study of blood T cell repertoires in COVID-19. In terms of age and location, participants ranged from roughly 18 to 95 years and lived in about two dozen US areas. The study assigned cohorts using participant-reported clinical history. Germline CDR1 is WSHSY and CDR2 is SAAADI. V shed 2 bases, J shed 10 bases, and the junction held 2 bases outside the gene matches. The CDR3 sequence is 13 residues long. In the authors' methods: Scientists estimated how many nucleated cells there were by amplifying reference gene primers. TCRdb's copy holds only in-frame clones and misses some; the assay was immunoSEQ multiplex PCR. V, J and clone size derive from that table, while D and trimming were established from the DNA sequence. The table lists some 220,000 clones, roughly nine tenths of them singletons.

This TCR came from a woman between 50 and 59 years old in a cohort exposed to, infected with or recovered from COVID-19 (not recorded which). Sequencing was performed on PBMCs or T cells enriched from blood (not recorded which). The chain joins TRBV10-2 to TRBJ1-6, with 7 bases identical to TRBD1. The CDR3 DNA follows: TGCGCCAGCAGTGAGGACAGGGTGTCACCCCTCCACTTT. It codes for CASSEDRVSPLHF.